These 5 T cell receptor beta chains were sequenced from one sample in a study of blood T cell repertoires in COVID-19 (TCRdb year 2020). Libraries were prepared through the immunoSEQ multiplex PCR assay. In TCRdb, the immuneACCESS table is reduced to in-frame sequences with V and J assigned. These tables do not hold every clone; where another copy was compared, an unresolved V gene accounts for under half, and the others remain unexplained. The sample yields roughly 32,000 clones; around nine tenths were counted once. The top ten constitute around 15% of the sample. The specimen sequenced was peripheral blood. Receptors were obtained from a man aged 55 to 70 with active COVID-19.

This chain connects TRBV6-6 to TRBJ2-6, with 7 bases matching TRBD1. Germline CDR1 is MNHNY and CDR2 is SVGAGI (reference sequence). The CDR3 sequence is 16 residues long. The V and J ends lost 1 base and 3 bases, in that order; junction bases with no gene match: 3. CDR3 protein: CASSYLGTVGANVLTF. The CDR3 DNA reads as TGTGCCAGCAGTTACTTGGGGACAGTTGGGGCCAACGTCCTGACTTTC.

V gene TRBV7-9 combines with J gene TRBJ2-1, with D perhaps TRBD1 (5 bases). Trimming pared 4 bases from V and 5 bases from J, leaving 9 bases between. The CDR3 contains 13 residues. CDR1 and CDR2 from the germline V gene are SEHNR and FQNEAQ (reference sequence). The DNA of the CDR3 is TGTGCCAGCAGCTGGGGCAGAAACAATGAGCAGTTCTTC. This codes for CASSWGRNNEQFF.

This CDR3 reads CASSVQDANTGELFF. CDR3 DNA: TGTGCCAGCAGCGTGCAGGATGCGAACACCGGGGAGCTGTTTTTT. The chain employs TRBV9 and TRBJ2-2; no definite D call. Germline V gene sequence: CDR1 SGDLS, CDR2 YYNGEE. The length of the CDR3 is 15 residues. Trimming took off 2 bases at V and 0 bases at J, with 8 bases between the two ends.

This chain uses TRBV2 with TRBJ2-7; D is perhaps TRBD2 (6 bases). The length of the CDR3 is 13 residues. Germline V gene lookup returns CDR1 SNHLY and CDR2 FYNNEI. V was shortened by 5 bases and J by 3 bases, with 11 bases between the two germline ends. For the CDR3, the DNA is TGTGCCAGCAGTCGGACTAATCACTACGAGCAGTACTTC. Encoded protein: CASSRTNHYEQYF. Together with reference TRBV2 and TRBJ2-7, the CDR3 gives the full variable domain: EPEVTQTPSHQVTQMGQEVILRCVPISNHLYFYWYRQILGQKVEFLVSFYNNEISEKSEIFDDQFSVERPDGSNFTLKIRSTKLEDSAMYFCASSRTNHYEQYFGPGTRLTVT.

Comment on this clone: Other DNA variants within this sample encode the same CDR3. The chain carries TRBV11-2 and TRBJ2-3, with D unclear. The CDR3 totals 12 residues. V gave up 5 bases and J gave up 0 bases, with 3 bases separating them. The germline V gene has CDR1 SGHAT and CDR2 FQNNGV. The CDR3 DNA sequence: TGTGCCAGCAGCCCGAGCACAGATACGCAGTATTTT. This gives the protein CASSPSTDTQYF. The full variable domain, its missing parts supplied by reference TRBV11-2 and TRBJ2-3, is EAGVAQSPRYKIIEKRQSVAFWCNPISGHATLYWYQQILGQGPKLLIQFQNNGVVDDSQLPKDRFSAERLKGVDSTLKIQPAKLEDSAVYLCASSPSTDTQYFGPGTRLTVL.